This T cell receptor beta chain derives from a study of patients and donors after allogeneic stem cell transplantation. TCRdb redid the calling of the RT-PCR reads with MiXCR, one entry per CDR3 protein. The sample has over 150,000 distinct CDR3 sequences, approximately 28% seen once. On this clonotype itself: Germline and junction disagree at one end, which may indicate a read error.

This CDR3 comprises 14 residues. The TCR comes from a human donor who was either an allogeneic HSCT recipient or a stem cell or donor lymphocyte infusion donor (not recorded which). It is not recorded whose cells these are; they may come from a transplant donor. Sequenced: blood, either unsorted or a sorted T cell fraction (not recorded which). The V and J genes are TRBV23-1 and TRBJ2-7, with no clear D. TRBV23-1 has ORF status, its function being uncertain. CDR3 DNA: TGCGCCAGCAGACAATCACGAATTAAATACGAGCAGTACTTC. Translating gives CASRQSRIKYEQYF.